This entry is about one T cell receptor (beta chain). The data were produced by immunoSEQ multiplex PCR, yet TCRdb's version contains in-frame clones alone and is incomplete. The sample carries just under 65,000 clones, roughly 98% recorded once. The CDR3 contains 16 residues. The germline V and J ends were trimmed by 4 bases and 4 bases, with 16 bases remaining between them. The V gene's germline CDR1 is MDHEN and CDR2 SYDVKM. This sample is part of a study of Tregs in tolerant kidney transplant recipients. The sample here was Tregs from blood, taken before the transplant. This TCR derives from a human donor who received a combined kidney and bone marrow transplant. The V and J genes are TRBV28 and TRBJ1-4; weak D call: TRBD1 (6 bases). The CDR3 region has the DNA TGTGCCAGCAGTTCGCCCACAGGGTTCAATAATGAAAAACTGTTTTTT. Protein product: CASSSPTGFNNEKLFF.